Included here is one TCR beta chain sequence, with context. The target antigen is unknown. The treatment denotes: over 15 received Ad26.COV2.S at low or high dose, single or two shots; roughly five received placebo; per-sample allocation not given. Day 63 following the first vaccine or placebo injection was when the samples were taken. It was an adult aged 18-55 years in Boston who was the donor. Participants' vaccine, an Ad26 vector, delivered Wuhan-strain SARS-CoV-2 spike. This record comes from a study of Ad26.COV2.S vaccination and SARS-CoV-2 variants. CDR1 and CDR2 from the germline V gene are MNHNY and SVGAGI (reference sequence). There are 13 residues in the CDR3. The V end lost 7 bases, the J end lost 3 bases, and 10 bases lay between the germline ends. General study results and limits: Breadth, reportedly substantial, characterized the spike-specific CD8+ and CD4+ T cell responses after vaccination.

Clones were sequenced by immunoSEQ multiplex PCR, and TCRdb holds only the in-frame ones, with some missing. Of 350,000 to 600,000 clones listed, roughly nine tenths are singletons. The material was peripheral blood, obtained in a trial of Ad26.COV2.S vaccine versus placebo. This receptor was taken from a person between 18 and 60 years old who received the Ad26.COV2.S COVID-19 vaccine or a placebo. The V call is TRBV6-6, the J call TRBJ1-3, with D perhaps TRBD1 (5 bases). CDR3 in amino acids: CASNSGGGNTIYF. The DNA of the CDR3 is TGTGCCAGCAATTCCGGGGGTGGAAACACCATATATTTT.